This is a list of T cell receptor beta chains from one sample in a study of blood T cell repertoires in COVID-19. Some clones are missing from TCRdb's copy, which holds only in-frame ones; the method was immunoSEQ multiplex PCR. The data contain under 85,000 clones, around 85% of them singletons. Sequenced material: peripheral blood. The source is a man aged 80 or over with acute or convalescent COVID-19. Both conserved end residues are part of each CDR3. The D gene is left open where the match is weak. Where a row states a size, it is once, few, many or the class of an expanded clone; other rows omit it.

>14|TRBJ1-1|NA|TRBV3-1/TRBV3-2|NA
TGTGCCAGCAGCCAAGTTGGCGGGAACACTGAAGCTTTCTTT
CASSQVGGNTEAFF
>13|TRBJ1-1|NA|TRBV7-2|NA
TGTGCCAGCAGCTCAGGCCCGAACACTGAAGCTTTCTTT
CASSSGPNTEAFF
>13|TRBJ1-1|NA|TRBV19|NA
TGTGCCAGTAGCCCTCCGGTGAACACTGAAGCTTTCTTT
CASSPPVNTEAFF
>15|TRBJ2-7|TRBD2|TRBV7-2|few
TGTGCCAGCAGCTTAGGGCCAGCGGGAGGACGTGAGCAGTACTTC
CASSLGPAGGREQYF
>13|TRBJ2-7|TRBD1|TRBV2|NA
TGTGCCAGCAGTCCACAGGGGTCCTACGAGCAGTACTTC
CASSPQGSYEQYF
>15|TRBJ2-3|NA|TRBV6-5|NA
TGTGCCAGCAGGACCGGGATACCATACACAGATACGCAGTATTTT
CASRTGIPYTDTQYF
>15|TRBJ2-1|TRBD1|TRBV11-1|NA
TGTGCCAGCAGCACCGGACAGGGAGGATTCAATGAGCAGTTCTTC
CASSTGQGGFNEQFF
>13|TRBJ1-2|NA|TRBV5-4|NA
TGTGCCAGCAGCTTGGGCGGGGACTATGGCTACACCTTC
CASSLGGDYGYTF
>15|TRBJ2-3|TRBD2|TRBV5-1|NA
TGCGCCAGCAGCTTGTCAAGCGGGGGCACAGATACGCAGTATTTT
CASSLSSGGTDTQYF
>14|TRBJ1-1|NA|TRBV5-4|NA
TGTGCCAGCAGCTTGTGGGGCGAGAACACTGAAGCTTTCTTT
CASSLWGENTEAFF
>15|TRBJ2-3|TRBD2|TRBV7-2|few
TGTGCCAGCAGCCGTTTAGCGGGTATGACAGATACGCAGTATTTT
CASSRLAGMTDTQYF
>15|TRBJ1-4|TRBD1|TRBV5-1|NA
TGCGCCAGCAGCTCGGGACAGGGGTTTAATGAAAAACTGTTTTTT
CASSSGQGFNEKLFF
>14|TRBJ2-1|TRBD2|TRBV5-1|NA
TGCGCCAGCAGCTCAGGTCGGGGGGACGATGAGCAGTTCTTC
CASSSGRGDDEQFF
>16|TRBJ2-7|TRBD1|TRBV27|NA
TGTGCCAGCAGGTCCCCCTCGGGACAGGGGGTCTACGAGCAGTACTTC
CASRSPSGQGVYEQYF
>13|TRBJ1-2|TRBD1|TRBV28|NA
TGTGCCAGTTTGACAGGGCTTGACTATGGCTACACCTTC
CASLTGLDYGYTF
>14|TRBJ2-3|TRBD2|TRBV29-1|NA
TGCAGCTGTCGGCGGGGGGGGGTCTCAGATACGCAGTATTTT
CSCRRGGVSDTQYF
>13|TRBJ2-5|TRBD2|TRBV18|few
TGTGCCACCTTAACTAGCGCCCAAGAGACCCAGTACTTC
CATLTSAQETQYF
>14|TRBJ1-1|NA|TRBV5-4|NA
TGTGCCAGCAGCTTAAACACCGGGGGCACTGAAGCTTTCTTT
CASSLNTGGTEAFF
>16|TRBJ2-6|NA|TRBV4-3|NA
TGCGCCAGCAGCCAAGAATCAGGTTCCGGGGCCAACGTCCTGACTTTC
CASSQESGSGANVLTF
>14|TRBJ2-7|NA|TRBV3-1/TRBV3-2|NA
TGTGCCAGCAGCCAAGTCCGGGATGGCTACGAGCAGTACTTC
CASSQVRDGYEQYF
>15|TRBJ2-3|NA|TRBV10-3|NA
TGTGCCATCAGTGAGATCGGAGGTAGCACAGATACGCAGTATTTT
CAISEIGGSTDTQYF
>13|TRBJ1-6|NA|TRBV6-5|few
TGTGCCAGCAGAGAGCGACTAAATTCACCCCTCCACTTT
CASRERLNSPLHF
>15|TRBJ1-2|TRBD1|TRBV2|NA
TGTGCCAGCACTGTACAGGGGGAAGCTAACTATGGCTACACCTTC
CASTVQGEANYGYTF
>16|TRBJ2-2|TRBD1|TRBV5-1|NA
TGCGCCAGCAGCTTTGGGGGACAGGGGTACGGCGGGGAGCTGTTTTTT
CASSFGGQGYGGELFF
>18|TRBJ1-3|NA|TRBV19|NA
TGTGCCAGTAGTATAGATAAATCGAGGACAATCCCTGGAAACACCATATATTTT
CASSIDKSRTIPGNTIYF
>14|TRBJ2-5|NA|TRBV5-1|NA
TGCGCCAGCAGCTTGGGGCCAGAAGAAGAGACCCAGTACTTC
CASSLGPEEETQYF
>17|TRBJ1-2|NA|TRBV29-1|few
NA
CSASPLLRDRDFRGYTF
>16|TRBJ2-1|TRBD1|TRBV4-3|once
TGCGCCAGCAGCCAAGATCTAGGACAGGGGGACAATGAGCAGTTCTTC
CASSQDLGQGDNEQFF
>15|TRBJ2-3|TRBD1|TRBV6-5|NA
TGTGCCAGCAGCCCCCGGGACAGAGACACAGATACGCAGTATTTT
CASSPRDRDTDTQYF
>13|TRBJ2-7|NA|TRBV9|NA
TGTGCCAGCAGCGTAGATCCAGCCTACGAGCAGTACTTC
CASSVDPAYEQYF
>14|TRBJ1-3|NA|TRBV29-1|NA
TGCAGCGCCTTACAGGGTTACTCTGGAAACACCATATATTTT
CSALQGYSGNTIYF
>17|TRBJ1-5|TRBD1|TRBV4-1|NA
TGCGCCAGCAGCCAAGAAGGCGGCAGGGGGAGCAATCAGCCCCAGCATTTT
CASSQEGGRGSNQPQHF
>16|TRBJ1-3|TRBD1|TRBV4-1|NA
TGCGCCAGCAGCCAATACCAGGGGGCATATGGAAACACCATATATTTT
CASSQYQGAYGNTIYF
>19|TRBJ1-5|NA|TRBV4-3|NA
TGCGCCAGCAGCCAAGTTCTTCCTACAGGGTATTGCGGAGAGCAGCCCCAGCATTTT
CASSQVLPTGYCGEQPQHF
>15|TRBJ2-1|TRBD2|TRBV7-9|NA
TGTGCCAACTCGCGACTAGCGGGGAACTACAATGAGCAGTTCTTC
CANSRLAGNYNEQFF
>13|TRBJ2-7|NA|TRBV7-9|NA
TGTGCCAGCAGCTTTGCAGGGGTTGACGAGCAGTACTTC
CASSFAGVDEQYF
>13|TRBJ2-3|NA|TRBV12-3/TRBV12-4|NA
TGTGCCAGCAGTTTTGTAGCAACAGATACGCAGTATTTT
CASSFVATDTQYF
>16|TRBJ2-2|TRBD1|TRBV7-2|NA
TGTGCCAGCAGCTTAGAAGGGGGCTACCTACTGGGGGAGCTGTTTTTT
CASSLEGGYLLGELFF
>15|TRBJ1-1|NA|TRBV9|NA
TGTGCCAGCAGCGCAGTCGGGCAGCGGTACACTGAAGCTTTCTTT
CASSAVGQRYTEAFF
>15|TRBJ2-3|NA|TRBV3-1/TRBV3-2|NA
TGTGCCAGCAGCCAAGAGTTTAGCGGTGAAGATACGCAGTATTTT
CASSQEFSGEDTQYF
>17|TRBJ1-5|TRBD1|TRBV24-1|NA
TGTGCCACCAGTGCCGCCCGACAGGGTGGTAGCAATCAGCCCCAGCATTTT
CATSAARQGGSNQPQHF
>15|TRBJ2-3|TRBD2|TRBV7-2|NA
TGTGCCAGCAGCTTTTTCGGGGGGAGCACAGATACGCAGTATTTT
CASSFFGGSTDTQYF
>14|TRBJ1-2|NA|TRBV9|NA
TGTGCCAGCAGCGTAGCCCCCTCTAACTATGGCTACACCTTC
CASSVAPSNYGYTF